These 8 T cell receptor beta chains share one sample of origin, sequenced in a study of blood T cell repertoires in COVID-19. Sequencing was performed with immunoSEQ multiplex PCR; in TCRdb, only in-frame clones are kept and a portion is missing. The sample records about 400,000 clones, about 90% being singletons. The sequencing input was peripheral blood. Receptors were obtained from a man between 35 and 55 years old with acute or convalescent COVID-19.

The gene calls are TRBV7-9 and TRBJ1-1; TRBD1 agrees at 8 bases. CDR1 SEHNR and CDR2 FQNEAQ come from the germline V gene (reference sequence). The CDR3 sequence is 13 residues long. V lost 3 bases and J lost 5; bases outside the gene matches: 2. CDR3 nucleotide sequence: TGTGCCAGCAGCTTTAGACAGGGGACTGAAGCTTTCTTT. Its translation: CASSFRQGTEAFF.

The chain links TRBV19 to TRBJ2-1, with 7 positions matching TRBD1. This CDR3 comprises 16 residues. With 3 bases clipped from V and 8 bases from J, the junction kept 13 bases outside the gene matches. Germline assignment: CDR1 LNHDA and CDR2 SQIVND (reference sequence). The CDR3 coding sequence is TGTGCCAGTAGTATCTTTAGGACAGGCATATTCTATGAGCAGTTCTTC. Translating it yields CASSIFRTGIFYEQFF.

The rearrangement joins TRBV6-5 to TRBJ1-1; 7 positions match TRBD1. V was pared by 2 bases and J by 0 bases, with 3 bases of the junction left unmatched. Germline V gene data show CDR1 as MNHEY and CDR2 as SVGAGI. The CDR3 length is 15 residues. CDR3 bases: TGTGCCAGCAGTTACCGGGGACAGCTGAACACTGAAGCTTTCTTT. Translating it yields CASSYRGQLNTEAFF.

The genes are TRBV24-1 and TRBJ2-1, with 8 nucleotides matching TRBD2. Germline loops: CDR1 KGHDR, CDR2 SFDVKD. The length of the CDR3 is 18 residues. Trimming cost V 0 bases and J 0 bases; bases outside gene matches: 6. This CDR3 is CATSDLRTSPSSYNEQFF. CDR3 sequence (DNA): TGTGCCACCAGTGATTTGAGGACTAGCCCTAGCTCCTACAATGAGCAGTTCTTC.

V and J are TRBV6-1 and TRBJ1-5; TRBD1 might be the D (5 bases). Looked up from germline, CDR1 is MNHNS and CDR2 is SASEGT. Trimming took off 3 bases at V and 2 bases at J, with 11 bases between the two ends. This CDR3 is 15 amino acids long. The CDR3 is CASSEGRLGNQPQHF. The CDR3, as DNA: TGTGCCAGCAGTGAGGGGCGCCTGGGCAATCAGCCCCAGCATTTT.

This chain uses TRBV5-1 with TRBJ2-5; 12 positions match TRBD2. Germline V gene sequence: CDR1 SGHRS, CDR2 YFSETQ. Unmatched junction bases numbered 6, after V lost 4 bases and J lost 5 bases. The CDR3 has 15 residues. CDR3 nucleotide sequence: TGCGCCAGCAGCCCTAGCGGGGGGGCCGGGGAGACCCAGTACTTC. This gives the protein CASSPSGGAGETQYF. The full variable domain, rest sourced from reference TRBV5-1 and TRBJ2-5, is KAGVTQTPRYLIKTRGQQVTLSCSPISGHRSVSWYQQTPGQGLQFLFEYFSETQRNKGNFPGRFSGRQFSNSRSEMNVSTLELGDSALYLCASSPSGGAGETQYFGPGTRLLVL.

A few counts support this clone. The chain uses TRBV24-1 and TRBJ1-2; possible D gene TRBD1, 6 bases. The CDR3 totals 13 residues. CDR1 is KGHDR and CDR2 is SFDVKD in the germline V gene. V was clipped by 3 bases and J by 2 bases, with 6 bases between them. CDR3: CATSDTGNYGYTF. CDR3 DNA sequence: TGTGCCACCAGTGATACAGGGAACTATGGCTACACCTTC.

J is TRBJ1-5 and V is TRBV24-1; the D is unclear. The CDR3 spans 8 residues. CDR1 and CDR2 (germline): KGHDR, SFDVKD. Here the CDR3 reads CPCQPQHF. CDR3 sequence (DNA): TGTCCTTGTCAGCCCCAGCATTTT.